Listed here is a single T cell receptor beta chain. A few counts support this clonotype. No cognate antigen has been identified for it. No quality values exist for individual bases; no much larger clone is one base distant. Libraries were built with RT-PCR. TCRdb shows the sequencer as NextSeq 550. TCRdb applied fastp at Q25 and MiXCR to the public reads, then kept only in-frame beta chains. Identical CDR3 proteins give one entry, which carries the most common genes and DNA. The sample table contains hundreds of thousands of distinct CDR3 sequences; only one count was recorded for 35% to 45% of them. The ten largest make up roughly 10% of the sample. The data are from a study of patients and donors after allogeneic stem cell transplantation (dated by TCRdb to the early 2020s). Based on the germline V gene, the CDR1 and CDR2 sequences are SGHDT and YYEEEE. The CDR3 runs 17 residues from the cysteine to the phenylalanine. Only the CDR3 portion is preserved as DNA: 51 bases, with reading frame beginning at the first base. Trimming costs V 4 bases and J 4 bases, and their ends lie 23 bases apart.

The receptor chain draws on TRBV5-6 and TRBJ1-1; TRBD1 might be the D gene, on 5 matching bases. What was sequenced was blood, either unsorted or a sorted T cell fraction (not recorded which). The sequence derives from a human donor who was either an allogeneic HSCT recipient or a stem cell or donor lymphocyte infusion donor (not recorded which). It is not recorded whose cells these are; they may come from a transplant donor. The base sequence is TGTGCCAGCAGCCCCACCCCCAGGACATGGGCGGTCACTGAAGCTTTCTTT. The encoded protein is CASSPTPRTWAVTEAFF.